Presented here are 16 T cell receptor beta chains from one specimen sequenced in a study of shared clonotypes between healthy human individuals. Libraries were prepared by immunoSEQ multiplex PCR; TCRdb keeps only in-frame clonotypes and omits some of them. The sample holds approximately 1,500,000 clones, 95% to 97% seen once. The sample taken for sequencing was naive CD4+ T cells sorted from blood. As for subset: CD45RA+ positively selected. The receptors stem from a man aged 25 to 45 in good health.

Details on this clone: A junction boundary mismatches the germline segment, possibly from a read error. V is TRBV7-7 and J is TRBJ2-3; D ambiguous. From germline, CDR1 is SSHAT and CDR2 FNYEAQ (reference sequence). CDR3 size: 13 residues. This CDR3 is CASSLGLRDTQYF. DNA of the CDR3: TGTGCTAGCAGCTTAGGTCTGAGGGATACGCAGTATTTT.

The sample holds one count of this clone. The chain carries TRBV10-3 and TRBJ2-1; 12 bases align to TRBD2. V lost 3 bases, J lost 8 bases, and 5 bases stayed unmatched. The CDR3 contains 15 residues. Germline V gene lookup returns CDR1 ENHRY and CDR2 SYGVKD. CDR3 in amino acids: CAISELASGRDEQFF. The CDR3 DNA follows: TGTGCCATCAGTGAACTGGCTAGCGGGAGGGATGAGCAGTTCTTC.

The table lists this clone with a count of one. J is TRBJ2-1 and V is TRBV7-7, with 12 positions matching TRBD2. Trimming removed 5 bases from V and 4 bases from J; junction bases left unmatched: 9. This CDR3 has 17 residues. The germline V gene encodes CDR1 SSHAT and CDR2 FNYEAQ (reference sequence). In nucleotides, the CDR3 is TGTGCCAGCAGCGCCTGGACTAGCGGGGCGAGTTACAATGAGCAGTTCTTC. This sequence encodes CASSAWTSGASYNEQFF.

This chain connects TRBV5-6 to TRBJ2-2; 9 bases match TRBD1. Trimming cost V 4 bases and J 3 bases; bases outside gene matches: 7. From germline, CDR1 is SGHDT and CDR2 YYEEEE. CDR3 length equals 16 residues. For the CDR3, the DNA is TGTGCCAGCAGCCCGATCCGGGACAGGGACACCGGGGAGCTGTTTTTT. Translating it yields CASSPIRDRDTGELFF. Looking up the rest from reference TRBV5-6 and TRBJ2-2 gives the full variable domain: DAGVTQSPTHLIKTRGQQVTLRCSPKSGHDTVSWYQQALGQGPQFIFQYYEEEERQRGNFPDRFSGHQFPNYSSELNVNALLLGDSALYLCASSPIRDRDTGELFFGEGSRLTVL.

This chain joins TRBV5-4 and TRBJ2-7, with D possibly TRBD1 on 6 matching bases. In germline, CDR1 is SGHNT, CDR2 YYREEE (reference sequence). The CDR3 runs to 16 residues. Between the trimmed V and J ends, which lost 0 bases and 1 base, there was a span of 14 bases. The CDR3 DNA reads TGTGCCAGCAGCTTGGGTAGCCAGGGGCCATCCTACGAGCAGTACTTC. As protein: CASSLGSQGPSYEQYF.

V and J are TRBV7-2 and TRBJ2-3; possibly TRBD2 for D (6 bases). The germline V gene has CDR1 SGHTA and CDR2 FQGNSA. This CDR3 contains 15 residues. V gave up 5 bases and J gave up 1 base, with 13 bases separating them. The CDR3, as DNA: TGTGCCAGCAGCCCCCCGGGGGACGGCACAGATACGCAGTATTTT. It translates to CASSPPGDGTDTQYF.

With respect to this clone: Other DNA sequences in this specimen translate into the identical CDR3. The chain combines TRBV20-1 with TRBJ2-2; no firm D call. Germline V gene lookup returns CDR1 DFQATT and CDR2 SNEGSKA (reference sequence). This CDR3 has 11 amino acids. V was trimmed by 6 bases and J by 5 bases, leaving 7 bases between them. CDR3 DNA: TGCAGTGCAAGGGATACCGGGGAGCTGTTTTTT. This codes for CSARDTGELFF.

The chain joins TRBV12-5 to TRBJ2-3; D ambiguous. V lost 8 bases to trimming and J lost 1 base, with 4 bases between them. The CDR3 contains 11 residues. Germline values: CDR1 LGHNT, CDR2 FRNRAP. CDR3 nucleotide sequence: TGTGCTAGTAGGGGCACAGATACGCAGTATTTT. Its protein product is CASRGTDTQYF.

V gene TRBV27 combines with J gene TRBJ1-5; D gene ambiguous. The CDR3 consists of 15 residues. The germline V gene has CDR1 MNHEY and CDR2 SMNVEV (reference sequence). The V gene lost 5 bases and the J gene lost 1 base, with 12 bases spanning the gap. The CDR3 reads CASSPLLRSNQPQHF. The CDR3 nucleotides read TGTGCCAGCAGTCCTTTATTAAGGAGCAATCAGCCCCAGCATTTT.

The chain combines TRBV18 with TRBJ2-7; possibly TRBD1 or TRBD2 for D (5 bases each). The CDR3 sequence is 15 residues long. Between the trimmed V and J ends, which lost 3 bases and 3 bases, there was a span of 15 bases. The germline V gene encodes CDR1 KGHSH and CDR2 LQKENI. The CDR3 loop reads CASSPGLGPHYEQYF. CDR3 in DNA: TGTGCCAGCTCACCGGGATTGGGACCTCACTACGAGCAGTACTTC.

CDR3 region: CAISDIPNTEAFF. The CDR3 bases are TGTGCCATCAGTGACATCCCGAACACTGAAGCTTTCTTT. The rearrangement uses TRBV10-3 and TRBJ1-1; D is undetermined. Trimming cost V 3 bases and J 1 base, with 6 bases left between them. The CDR3 loop spans 13 amino acids. Germline CDR1 reads ENHRY; CDR2 reads SYGVKD.

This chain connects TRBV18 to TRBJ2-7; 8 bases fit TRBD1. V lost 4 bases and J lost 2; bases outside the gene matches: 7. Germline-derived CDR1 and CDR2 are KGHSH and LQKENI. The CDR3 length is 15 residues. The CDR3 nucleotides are TGTGCCAGCTCACTAGCCGGACAGGGCGCCTACGAGCAGTACTTC. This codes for CASSLAGQGAYEQYF.

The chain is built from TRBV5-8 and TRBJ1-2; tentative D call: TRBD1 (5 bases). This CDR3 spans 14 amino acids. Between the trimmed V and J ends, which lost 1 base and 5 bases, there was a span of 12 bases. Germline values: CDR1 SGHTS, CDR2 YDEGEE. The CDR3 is CASSLWGEDYGYTF. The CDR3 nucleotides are TGTGCCAGCAGCTTGTGGGGGGAAGATTATGGCTACACCTTC.

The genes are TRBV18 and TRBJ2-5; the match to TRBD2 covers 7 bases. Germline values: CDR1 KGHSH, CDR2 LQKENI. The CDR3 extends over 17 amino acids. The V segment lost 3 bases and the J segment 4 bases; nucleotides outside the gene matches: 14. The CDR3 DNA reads TGTGCCAGCTCACCGAACGCCCCCGGGAGGCCCAGAGAGACCCAGTACTTC. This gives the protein CASSPNAPGRPRETQYF.

The CDR3 DNA reads as TGTGCCAGCAGCTTAAATATGTTAACAGGGGCAGACGGCTACACCTTC. Residues: CASSLNMLTGADGYTF. This chain connects TRBV7-2 to TRBJ1-2; 7 bases line up with TRBD1. This CDR3 has 16 amino acids. Per germline, CDR1 SGHTA and CDR2 FQGNSA. Losses at the gene ends were 2 bases for V and 8 bases for J; bases not matched to a gene: 14.

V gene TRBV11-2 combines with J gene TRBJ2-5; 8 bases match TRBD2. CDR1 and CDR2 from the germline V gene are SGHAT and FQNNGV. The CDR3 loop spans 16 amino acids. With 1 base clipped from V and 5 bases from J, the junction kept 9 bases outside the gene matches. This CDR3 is CASSLVVLAGRETQYF. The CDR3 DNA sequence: TGTGCCAGCAGCTTAGTAGTGTTAGCGGGACGGGAGACCCAGTACTTC.